The 9 T cell receptor beta chains below come from one sample, sequenced in a study of blood T cell repertoires in COVID-19. Here immunoSEQ multiplex PCR was the method, and the copy in TCRdb shows in-frame clones only, minus some. The table includes 250,000 to 400,000 clones, under 90% detected once. The sample comprised peripheral blood. Every receptor here comes from a woman aged 30 to 39 with COVID-19, enrolled during active disease.

The gene calls are TRBV4-1 and TRBJ2-1; no reliable D call. The germline gives CDR1 MGHRA, CDR2 YSYEKL. Trimming shortened V by 4 bases and J by 3 bases, and 13 bases separated the two germline ends. The CDR3 has 15 residues. The CDR3 is CASSRSGGGYNEQFF. The CDR3 nucleotides are TGCGCCAGCAGCCGATCGGGTGGCGGCTACAATGAGCAGTTCTTC.

With regard to this clone: It differs at one base from a far larger clone, so likely a read error. The chain joins TRBV5-6 to TRBJ2-7; tentative D call: TRBD1 (5 bases). Trimming cost V 0 bases and J 0 bases, with 10 bases left between them. This CDR3 has 15 amino acids. The germline V gene encodes CDR1 SGHDT and CDR2 YYEEEE. CDR3 amino acids: CASSLGRASSYEQYF. CDR3 nucleotide sequence: TGTGCCAGCAGCTTGGGCAGGGCGAGCTCCTACGAGCAGTACTTC.

The gene calls are TRBV7-9 and TRBJ2-1; no clear D. Germline lookup yields CDR1 SEHNR and CDR2 FQNEAQ (reference sequence). Between the trimmed V and J ends, which lost 3 bases and 2 bases, there was a span of 11 bases. The CDR3 has 15 residues. The CDR3 sequence is CASSLGWITYNEQFF. For the CDR3, the DNA is TGTGCCAGCAGCTTGGGCTGGATTACCTACAATGAGCAGTTCTTC.

This sequence joins TRBV5-1 and TRBJ2-1, with D possibly being TRBD1 (5 bases). This CDR3 comprises 16 residues. The V and J ends lost 3 bases and 7 bases respectively, with 20 bases between them. Germline V CDR1 and CDR2: SGHRS, YFSETQ. Written as DNA, the CDR3 is TGCGCCAGCAGCTCTACAGGAAATTCGTTCGGGAATGAGCAGTTCTTC. This codes for CASSSTGNSFGNEQFF.

As regards this clone: The germline gene is not matched at one end of the junction; a read error may be the cause. V gene TRBV5-1 combines with J gene TRBJ2-7, with 9 bases aligning to TRBD1. The length of the CDR3 is 13 residues. Germline CDR1 reads SGHRS; CDR2 reads YFSETQ. The CDR3 loop reads CASRDVDGQGPNF. DNA of the CDR3: TGCGCCAGCAGAGACGTTGACGGACAGGGGCCTAACTTC.

V is TRBV5-6 and J is TRBJ1-6; 8 bases align to TRBD1. CDR3 length equals 14 residues. V was clipped by 2 bases and J by 10 bases; unmatched bases: 5. The germline gives CDR1 SGHDT, CDR2 YYEEEE. The CDR3 spells CASSLNRGRSPLHF. As DNA, the CDR3 is TGTGCCAGCAGCTTAAACAGGGGGAGGTCACCCCTCCACTTT.

V usage is TRBV6-6 and J usage is TRBJ2-2; possibly TRBD2 for D (7 bases). This CDR3 has 16 amino acids. Trimming cost V 0 bases and J 3 bases, with 11 bases left between them. Germline-derived CDR1 and CDR2 are MNHNY and SVGAGI (reference sequence). The CDR3 DNA follows: TGTGCCAGCAGTTACTCGGGGGGGCCAGACACCGGGGAGCTGTTTTTT. Encoded protein: CASSYSGGPDTGELFF.

The chain carries TRBV27 and TRBJ1-1, with D possibly TRBD1 on 5 matching bases. CDR1 MNHEY and CDR2 SMNVEV come from the germline V gene (reference sequence). This CDR3 has 15 residues. V gave up 1 base and J gave up 1 base, with 10 bases separating them. CDR3 in amino acids: CASSLLGGANTEAFF. The CDR3 DNA is TGTGCCAGCAGTTTATTGGGGGGAGCGAACACTGAAGCTTTCTTT.

V and J are TRBV5-1 and TRBJ2-5; 7 bases align to TRBD1. The CDR3 spans 13 residues. The V and J ends lost 3 bases and 5 bases, in that order; junction bases with no gene match: 4. Germline CDR1 reads SGHRS; CDR2 reads YFSETQ. The CDR3 sequence is CASSYDRAETQYF. Here the CDR3 DNA reads TGCGCCAGCAGCTATGACAGGGCTGAGACCCAGTACTTC. Complete variable domain (other parts from reference TRBV5-1 and TRBJ2-5): KAGVTQTPRYLIKTRGQQVTLSCSPISGHRSVSWYQQTPGQGLQFLFEYFSETQRNKGNFPGRFSGRQFSNSRSEMNVSTLELGDSALYLCASSYDRAETQYFGPGTRLLVL.